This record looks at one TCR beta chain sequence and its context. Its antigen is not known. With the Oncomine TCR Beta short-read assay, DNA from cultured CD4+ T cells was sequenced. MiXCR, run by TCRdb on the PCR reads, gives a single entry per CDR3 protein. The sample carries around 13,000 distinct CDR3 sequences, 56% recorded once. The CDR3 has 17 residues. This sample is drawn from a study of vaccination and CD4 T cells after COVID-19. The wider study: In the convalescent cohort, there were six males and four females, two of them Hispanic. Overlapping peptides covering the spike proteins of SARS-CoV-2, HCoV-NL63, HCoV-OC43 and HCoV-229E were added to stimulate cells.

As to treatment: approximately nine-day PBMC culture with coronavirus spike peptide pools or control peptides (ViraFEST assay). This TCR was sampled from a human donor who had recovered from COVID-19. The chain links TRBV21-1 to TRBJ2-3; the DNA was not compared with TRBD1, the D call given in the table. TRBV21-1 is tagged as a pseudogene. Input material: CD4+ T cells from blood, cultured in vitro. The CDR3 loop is CAGSKVPGRKVTDTQYF. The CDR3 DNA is TGTGCCGGCAGCAAAGTGCCGGGAAGGAAGGTCACAGATACGCAGTATTTT.